The T cell receptor (beta chain) under discussion was sequenced for a study of blood T cell repertoires in COVID-19. In the study overall: Samples came from the United States, Italy and Spain, spanning acute and convalescent COVID-19. T cells, B-cell-depleted T cells, or PBMCs provided the cDNA or gDNA that served as material.

The V and J ends lost 6 bases and 4 bases, in that order; junction bases with no gene match: 14. CDR1 and CDR2 (germline): SGHAT, FQNNGV. This CDR3 is 16 amino acids long. In the study's own analysis: It was from reference gene primer amplification that nucleated cell counts were estimated. Profiled with immunoSEQ multiplex PCR; TCRdb holds only in-frame clones, not every one. V, J and clone size were drawn from that table, and D and trimming were deduced from the DNA. The sample contains approximately 250,000 clones, about nine tenths of which appear only once. Each participant's cohort was designated according to participant-reported clinical history.

Material for sequencing was PBMCs or T cells enriched from blood (not recorded which). The TCR sequence derives from a woman aged 40 to 49 with acute COVID-19. The chain is built from TRBV11-2 and TRBJ1-1; 7 nucleotides align to TRBD1. DNA for the CDR3: TGTGCCAGCAGGGCTCCAGGGGGGCGGCTGGTCACTGAAGCTTTCTTT. Protein sequence: CASRAPGGRLVTEAFF.